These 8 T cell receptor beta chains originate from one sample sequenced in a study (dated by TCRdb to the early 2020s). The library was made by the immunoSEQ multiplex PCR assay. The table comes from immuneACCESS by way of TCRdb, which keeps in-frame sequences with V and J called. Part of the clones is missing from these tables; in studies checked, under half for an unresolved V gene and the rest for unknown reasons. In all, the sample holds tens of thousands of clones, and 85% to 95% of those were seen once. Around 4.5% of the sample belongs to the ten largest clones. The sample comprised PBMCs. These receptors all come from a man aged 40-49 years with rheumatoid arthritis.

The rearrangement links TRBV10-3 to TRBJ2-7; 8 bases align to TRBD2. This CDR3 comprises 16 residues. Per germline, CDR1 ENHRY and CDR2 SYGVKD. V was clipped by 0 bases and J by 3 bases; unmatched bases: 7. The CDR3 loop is CAISESTWTSSYEQYF. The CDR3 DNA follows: TGTGCCATCAGTGAGTCGACCTGGACTAGCAGCTACGAGCAGTACTTC.

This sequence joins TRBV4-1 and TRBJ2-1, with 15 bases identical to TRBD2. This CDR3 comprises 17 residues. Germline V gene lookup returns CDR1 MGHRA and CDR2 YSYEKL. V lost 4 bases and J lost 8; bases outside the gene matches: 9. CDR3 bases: TGCGCCAGCAGCCCACCCTGGACTAGCGGGGGGGTTGATGAGCAGTTCTTC. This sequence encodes CASSPPWTSGGVDEQFF.

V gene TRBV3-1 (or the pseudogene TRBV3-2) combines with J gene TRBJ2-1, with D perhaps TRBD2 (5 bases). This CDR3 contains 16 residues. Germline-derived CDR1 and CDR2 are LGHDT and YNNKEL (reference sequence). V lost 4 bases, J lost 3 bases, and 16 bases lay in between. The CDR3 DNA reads TGTGCCAGCAGCCTGAAAGCGGTCCCCAACTACAATGAGCAGTTCTTC. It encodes CASSLKAVPNYNEQFF.

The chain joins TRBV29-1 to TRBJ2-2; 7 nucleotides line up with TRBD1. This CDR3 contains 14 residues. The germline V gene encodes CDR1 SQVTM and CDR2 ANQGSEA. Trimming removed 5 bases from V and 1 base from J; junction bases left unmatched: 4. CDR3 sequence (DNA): TGCAGCGTTCATCGGGACAGGAACACCGGGGAGCTGTTTTTT. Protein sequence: CSVHRDRNTGELFF.

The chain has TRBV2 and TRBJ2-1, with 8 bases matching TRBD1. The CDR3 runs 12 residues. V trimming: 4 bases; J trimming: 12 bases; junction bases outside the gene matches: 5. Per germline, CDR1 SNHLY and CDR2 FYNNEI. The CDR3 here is CASSVGQGGQFF. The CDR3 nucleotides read TGTGCCAGCAGTGTCGGACAGGGAGGGCAGTTCTTC. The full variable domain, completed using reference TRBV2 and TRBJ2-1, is EPEVTQTPSHQVTQMGQEVILRCVPISNHLYFYWYRQILGQKVEFLVSFYNNEISEKSEIFDDQFSVERPDGSNFTLKIRSTKLEDSAMYFCASSVGQGGQFFGPGTRLTVL.

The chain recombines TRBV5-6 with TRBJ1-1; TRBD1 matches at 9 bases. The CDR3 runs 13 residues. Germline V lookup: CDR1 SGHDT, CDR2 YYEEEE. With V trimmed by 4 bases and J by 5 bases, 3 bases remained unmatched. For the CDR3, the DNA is TGTGCCAGCAGCCCCGACAGGGGGACTGAAGCTTTCTTT. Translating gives CASSPDRGTEAFF.

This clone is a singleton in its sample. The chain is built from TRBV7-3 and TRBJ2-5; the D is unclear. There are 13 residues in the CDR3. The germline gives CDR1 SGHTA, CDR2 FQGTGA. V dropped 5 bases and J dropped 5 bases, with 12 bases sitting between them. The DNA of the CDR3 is TGTGCCAGCAGCACGAATGATAGGGAGACCCAGTACTTC. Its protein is CASSTNDRETQYF.

The CDR3 here is CASSPPHAGSSSYEQYF. CDR3 nucleotide sequence: TGTGCCAGCAGCCCCCCACACGCCGGCAGCAGCTCCTACGAGCAGTACTTC. The chain combines TRBV9 with TRBJ2-7; D gene ambiguous. Trimming removed 4 bases at V and 0 bases at J, with 20 bases between. CDR1 and CDR2 (germline): SGDLS, YYNGEE. This CDR3 is built from 17 residues.